This T cell receptor beta chain appears in the sequencing data of a study of cytomegalovirus exposure and HLA in healthy donors. It was healthy bone marrow donors who served as donors. PCR used 60 Vbeta primers and 13 Jbeta primers. Clones were read by immunoSEQ multiplex PCR, and TCRdb kept only the in-frame ones, dropping some. The sample has 150,000 or so clones; 60% to 85% are singletons. The CDR3 extends over 16 amino acids. V gave up 2 bases and J gave up 0 bases, with 12 bases separating them. From germline, CDR1 is SGHTS and CDR2 YDEGEE. V gene TRBV5-8 combines with J gene TRBJ2-1, with D perhaps TRBD2 (5 bases). This clonotype was sampled from a woman aged 25 to 39 in good health and CMV-seronegative. Sequencing was carried out using PBMCs. The CDR3 spells CASSFWTASSYNEQFF. The DNA of the CDR3 is TGTGCCAGCAGCTTCTGGACTGCCTCCTCCTACAATGAGCAGTTCTTC.